Shown below are 7 T cell receptor beta chains from a single sample sequenced in a study of neurological immune-mediated disorders. TCRdb re-derived calls from the 5' RACE reads in MiXCR, one entry per CDR3 protein. The sample gives some 30,000 distinct CDR3 sequences, approximately 4.4% of which show up once; more than 20% is in the top ten. Specimen: PBMCs. The receptors come from a man between 18 and 35 years old in good health.

This clonotype has a count of ten or more. CDR3 sequence reads: CASSAPGQAYEQYF. The CDR3 nucleotides read TGTGCCAGCAGCGCGCCGGGACAAGCCTACGAGCAGTACTTC. V usage is TRBV9 and J usage is TRBJ2-7; D is perhaps TRBD1 (6 bases). This CDR3 has 14 amino acids. V was pared by 3 bases and J by 2 bases, with 12 bases between. The germline V gene encodes CDR1 SGDLS and CDR2 YYNGEE.

This clonotype came up many times. V and J are TRBV5-1 and TRBJ2-1; D not certain. The CDR3 extends over 15 amino acids. The germline V gene has CDR1 SGHRS and CDR2 YFSETQ. The V end lost 4 bases, the J end lost 5 bases, and 16 bases lay between the germline ends. The CDR3 sequence: CASSIDQSWNNEQFF. CDR3 DNA: TGCGCCAGCAGCATCGACCAGTCGTGGAACAATGAGCAGTTCTTC.

This clonotype was observed many times. V and J are TRBV6-6 and TRBJ1-6, with a weak D call TRBD1 (5 bases). The length of the CDR3 is 16 residues. Trimming took 5 bases from V and 7 from J, leaving 18 bases between them. Germline CDR1 MNHNY, CDR2 SVGAGI (reference sequence). CDR3 nucleotide sequence: TGTGCCAGCAGTCGACCCCAACAGGAATCCAATTCACCCCTCCACTTT. This translates into CASSRPQQESNSPLHF.

This clonotype appeared many times. The chain uses TRBV5-1 and TRBJ1-2; D call uncertain. The germline V and J ends were trimmed by 0 bases and 2 bases, with 8 bases remaining between them. The length of the CDR3 is 14 residues. Per the germline V gene, CDR1 is SGHRS and CDR2 is YFSETQ. CDR3 sequence: CASSLGPQNYGYTF. The CDR3 DNA follows: TGCGCCAGCAGCTTGGGACCACAAAACTATGGCTACACCTTC.

This clonotype came up many times. The rearrangement links TRBV20-1 to TRBJ2-1; D is possibly TRBD1 or TRBD2 (6 bases each). The length of the CDR3 is 16 residues. Germline V gene sequence: CDR1 DFQATT, CDR2 SNEGSKA (reference sequence). The ends were cut back, 6 bases at V and 5 bases at J, with 23 bases in the middle. CDR3 in DNA: TGCAGTGCCCCGGCGGGGTGGGCAGGGGCGGACAATGAGCAGTTCTTC. Protein product: CSAPAGWAGADNEQFF.

This clonotype was found many times. The chain links TRBV3-1 to TRBJ1-1; D not resolved. Trimming pared 4 bases from V and 7 bases from J, leaving 16 bases between. Germline CDR1 reads LGHDT; CDR2 reads YNNKEL (reference sequence). The CDR3 contains 14 residues. The CDR3 sequence: CASSPEFRESEAFF. The CDR3 coding sequence is TGTGCCAGCAGCCCCGAGTTCCGAGAGAGTGAAGCTTTCTTT. The entire variable domain, with the rest obtained from reference TRBV3-1 and TRBJ1-1, is as follows: DTAVSQTPKYLVTQMGNDKSIKCEQNLGHDTMYWYKQDSKKFLKIMFSYNNKELIINETVPNRFSPKSPDKAHLNLHINSLELGDSAVYFCASSPEFRESEAFFGQGTRLTVV.

This clonotype was counted at least ten times. The chain has TRBV7-6 and TRBJ1-3; D uncertain. Germline V lookup: CDR1 SGHVS, CDR2 FNYEAQ. The V end was cut by 1 base, the J end by 0 bases, with 4 bases between. The CDR3 runs to 14 residues. The CDR3 protein is CASSLGGSGNTIYF. CDR3 DNA: TGTGCCAGCAGCTTAGGGGGCTCTGGAAACACCATATATTTT.